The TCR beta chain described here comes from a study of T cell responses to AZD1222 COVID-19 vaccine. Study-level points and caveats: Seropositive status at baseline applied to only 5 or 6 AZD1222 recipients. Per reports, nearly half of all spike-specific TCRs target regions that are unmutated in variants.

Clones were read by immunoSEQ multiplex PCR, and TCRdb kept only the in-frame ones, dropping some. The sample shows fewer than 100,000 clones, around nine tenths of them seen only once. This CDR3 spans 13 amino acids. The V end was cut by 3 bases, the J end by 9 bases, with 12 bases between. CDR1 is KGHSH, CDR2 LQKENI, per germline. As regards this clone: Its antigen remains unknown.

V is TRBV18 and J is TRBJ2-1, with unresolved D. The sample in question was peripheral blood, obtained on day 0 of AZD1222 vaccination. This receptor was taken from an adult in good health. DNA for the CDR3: TGTGCCAGCTCACCTAAGGAAAGGAGTGAGCAGTTCTTC. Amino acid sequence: CASSPKERSEQFF.